These 20 T cell receptor beta chains were sequenced from one sample in a study of T cells in Graves' hyperthyroidism and ophthalmopathy (dated by TCRdb to between 2018 and 2021). The library was produced with multiplex PCR. Sequencer: Illumina HiSeq 2000. The TCR beta CDR3 regions were amplified from the RNA transcripts. The first round of RT-PCR for the TCR CDR3 was performed with the HTBI primer set and the Qiagen OneStep RT-PCR kit. TCRdb handled the public reads itself, with Q25 trimming in fastp and clone calling in MiXCR, and kept productive beta chains. A single entry per CDR3 protein holds the most common genes and DNA from its merged rows. This sample comprises hundreds of thousands of distinct CDR3 sequences, around 20% of them detected only once. The top ten hold about 41% of the sample. Sequenced sample: blood. Receptors originate from a man aged 35 to 55 with Graves' hyperthyroidism.

This clonotype was recorded many times. This chain connects TRBV28 to TRBJ2-5; 10 nucleotides match TRBD2. V dropped 6 bases and J dropped 4; count of bases not matched to a gene: 11. The V gene's germline CDR1 is MDHEN and CDR2 SYDVKM. This CDR3 is built from 16 residues. The CDR3 DNA is TGTGCCAGCAGCCAAATTCTAGCGGGGGAAGGAGAGACCCAGTACTTC. Translating it yields CASSQILAGEGETQYF.

In its sample, this clonotype was seen a few times. V and J are TRBV10-3 and TRBJ2-7; D remains unclear. CDR3 length: 14 amino acids. Trimming left V 3 bases short and J 2 bases short, with 11 bases between. Germline CDR1 and CDR2: ENHRY and SYGVKD. The CDR3 is CAISERADTYEQYF. CDR3 coding DNA: TGTGCCATCAGTGAAAGGGCTGATACCTACGAGCAGTACTTC.

This clonotype came up a few times. The rearrangement joins TRBV4-2 to TRBJ1-5; D call uncertain. The V gene lost 0 bases and the J gene lost 7 bases, with 16 bases spanning the gap. There are 16 residues in the CDR3. CDR1 and CDR2 from the germline V gene are LGHNA and YNFKEQ. The CDR3 region is CASSQDFYGGEQPQHF. Written as DNA, the CDR3 is TGTGCCAGCAGCCAAGATTTCTACGGCGGGGAGCAGCCCCAGCATTTT.

The chain links TRBV7-9 to TRBJ1-4, with no clear D. The germline V gene encodes CDR1 SEHNR and CDR2 FQNEAQ (reference sequence). The CDR3 has 16 amino acids. V lost 5 bases and J 5 bases, leaving 18 bases between the germline ends. Here the CDR3 DNA reads TGTGCCAGCAGCCATACAACTTTGAGTGAGAATGAAAAACTGTTTTTT. It codes for CASSHTTLSENEKLFF. The complete variable domain, with remaining parts taken from reference TRBV7-9 and TRBJ1-4, reads DTGVSQNPRHKITKRGQNVTFRCDPISEHNRLYWYRQTLGQGPEFLTYFQNEAQLEKSRLLSDRFSAERPKGSFSTLEIQRTEQGDSAMYLCASSHTTLSENEKLFFGSGTQLSVL.

This chain joins TRBV27 and TRBJ2-7; 8 nucleotides line up with TRBD1. With V trimmed by 8 bases and J by 6 bases, 12 bases remained unmatched. CDR1 MNHEY and CDR2 SMNVEV come from the germline V gene (reference sequence). The CDR3 totals 14 residues. This chain's CDR3 is CASGTRDRSGEQYF. In nucleotides, the CDR3 is TGTGCCAGCGGAACTCGGGACAGGTCTGGCGAGCAGTACTTC.

The genes are TRBV7-2 and TRBJ2-2; possibly TRBD1 for D (7 bases). V was cut by 1 base and J by 4 bases, with 13 bases left in between. CDR1 is SGHTA, CDR2 FQGNSA, per germline. The CDR3 loop spans 16 amino acids. CDR3 residues: CASSLGQGAGTGELFF. The CDR3 DNA reads as TGTGCCAGCAGCTTAGGACAGGGAGCGGGCACCGGGGAGCTGTTTTTT.

This clonotype occurred a few times. The rearrangement links TRBV5-1 to TRBJ2-5; 9 bases fit TRBD1. Trimming at V came to 8 bases and at J to 1 base, leaving 6 bases not matched to a gene. This CDR3 region has 14 residues. The germline V gene encodes CDR1 SGHRS and CDR2 YFSETQ. CDR3 nucleotide sequence: TGCGCCAGTACGACAGGGGGTATCCAAGAGACCCAGTACTTC. It encodes CASTTGGIQETQYF.

Only a few counts were recorded for this clonotype. The CDR3 nucleotides are TGTGCCAGCAGTTACGAAGATAGGGGTAGCAATCAGCCCCAGCATTTT. Its translation: CASSYEDRGSNQPQHF. The chain employs TRBV6-9 and TRBJ1-5, with D possibly TRBD1 on 5 matching bases. CDR1 and CDR2 (germline): MNHGY, SVAAGI. The length of the CDR3 is 16 residues. Trimming took 3 bases from V and 0 from J, leaving 12 bases between them.

V is TRBV28 and J is TRBJ2-7; 12 bases match TRBD1. This CDR3 spans 16 amino acids. From germline, CDR1 is MDHEN and CDR2 SYDVKM. J was trimmed by 5 bases and V by 6 bases; bases with no gene match: 11. The CDR3 DNA reads as TGTGCCAGCAGATTGGGGACAGGGGGCGGTAAGGACGAGCAGTACTTC. This translates into CASRLGTGGGKDEQYF.

This clonotype was observed at least ten times. The chain couples TRBV7-9 to TRBJ2-3, with a possible D match to TRBD2 (5 bases). The CDR3 covers 17 residues. V was trimmed by 2 bases and J by 4 bases, leaving 19 bases between them. In germline, CDR1 is SEHNR, CDR2 FQNEAQ (reference sequence). CDR3 sequence reads: CASSLRESRLEADTQYF. The CDR3 DNA reads as TGTGCCAGCAGCTTACGGGAATCCCGGCTGGAGGCAGATACGCAGTATTTT.

This clonotype turned up a few times. V is TRBV20-1 and J is TRBJ2-5; the match to TRBD1 covers 8 bases. Germline V CDR1 and CDR2: DFQATT, SNEGSKA (reference sequence). CDR3 length: 14 amino acids. J lost 4 bases, V lost 1 base, and 5 bases had no gene match. CDR3: CSARALQGVETQYF. In DNA, the CDR3 is TGCAGTGCTAGAGCTCTACAGGGGGTAGAGACCCAGTACTTC.

The chain links TRBV5-1 to TRBJ2-3, with 13 bases matching TRBD2. V trimming: 3 bases; J trimming: 5 bases; junction bases outside the gene matches: 3. The V gene's germline CDR1 is SGHRS and CDR2 YFSETQ. The CDR3 length is 15 residues. DNA of the CDR3: TGCGCCAGCAGCTCACTAGCGGGGGGGGGAGATACGCAGTATTTT. It yields the protein CASSSLAGGGDTQYF.

This clonotype was found many times. V gene TRBV20-1 combines with J gene TRBJ2-7; D is undetermined. From germline, CDR1 is DFQATT and CDR2 SNEGSKA (reference sequence). This CDR3 is built from 13 residues. V gave up 3 bases and J gave up 4 bases, with 13 bases separating them. The CDR3 DNA reads TGCAGTGCTAGGGGTCCGATATTTTACGAGCAGTACTTC. Translation gives CSARGPIFYEQYF.

This clonotype was found a few times. A much larger clone differs from this one at a single base, so this may be a read error. This chain links TRBV15 with TRBJ2-7; D gene uncertain. The CDR3 runs 15 residues. From germline, CDR1 is LNHNV and CDR2 YYDKDF (reference sequence). Trimming stripped 0 bases from V and 1 base from J, with 10 bases between. The CDR3 coding sequence is TGTGCCACCAGCAGAGATCTCGCAGATTCCTACGAGCAGTACTTC. It translates to CATSRDLADSYEQYF.

This clonotype was seen many times. The J gene is TRBJ1-1, the V gene TRBV6-2 or TRBV6-3, with D possibly matching TRBD1 (5 bases). This CDR3 is built from 13 residues. Trimming left V 4 bases short and J 1 base short, with 7 bases between. Germline V CDR1 and CDR2: MNHEY, SVGEGT. CDR3 nucleotides: TGTGCCAGCAGTTGGACAAGGAACACTGAAGCTTTCTTT. This codes for CASSWTRNTEAFF.

This clonotype was recorded at least ten times. The rearrangement joins TRBV3-1 to TRBJ2-3, with D perhaps matching TRBD2 (5 bases). V was pared by 5 bases and J by 1 base, with 7 bases between. The CDR3 covers 13 residues. CDR1 and CDR2 (germline): LGHDT, YNNKEL (reference sequence). The CDR3 nucleotides are TGTGCCAGCAGCGCGAGGGGCACAGATACGCAGTATTTT. Translating gives CASSARGTDTQYF.

This clonotype was counted at least ten times. The chain recombines TRBV18 with TRBJ1-1; unclear D gene. Germline CDR1 KGHSH, CDR2 LQKENI. The CDR3 is 14 amino acids. V gave up 3 bases and J gave up 4 bases, with 12 bases separating them. CDR3 amino acids: CASSPPDVATEAFF. CDR3 sequence (DNA): TGTGCCAGCTCACCTCCTGACGTGGCCACTGAAGCTTTCTTT. The full variable domain, in which reference TRBV18 and TRBJ1-1 provide the parts outside the CDR3, is NAGVMQNPRHLVRRRGQEARLRCSPMKGHSHVYWYRQLPEEGLKFMVYLQKENIIDESGMPKERFSAEFPKEGPSILRIQQVVRGDSAAYFCASSPPDVATEAFFGQGTRLTVV.

This clonotype has a count of ten or more. CDR3 loop: CASSLAGAATDTQYF. The CDR3 nucleotides read TGTGCCAGCAGCTTAGCGGGGGCCGCCACAGATACGCAGTATTTT. The J gene is TRBJ2-3, the V gene TRBV7-8; tentatively, D is TRBD1 (6 bases). The CDR3 is made up of 15 amino acids. V lost 0 bases, J lost 2 bases, and 9 bases lay in between. Germline V gives CDR1 SGHVS, CDR2 FQNEAQ.

The V call is TRBV4-3, the J call TRBJ1-1, with D hard to call. V dropped 0 bases and J dropped 0 bases, with 8 bases sitting between them. The CDR3 runs 15 residues. Germline V gene data show CDR1 as LGHNA and CDR2 as YSLEER. CDR3 sequence: CASSQEGRMNTEAFF. DNA of the CDR3: TGCGCCAGCAGCCAAGAGGGGAGAATGAACACTGAAGCTTTCTTT.

There are many counts of this clonotype. The rearrangement joins TRBV7-3 to TRBJ2-1; D is undetermined. Germline V CDR1 and CDR2: SGHTA, FQGTGA. This CDR3 contains 15 residues. Trimming removed 0 bases from V and 0 bases from J, with 6 bases in between. The CDR3 bases are TGTGCCAGCAGCTTAACCGGAAGCTCCTACAATGAGCAGTTCTTC. Translating gives CASSLTGSSYNEQFF.